These T cell receptor beta chains were read from a single sample in a study of cytomegalovirus exposure and HLA in healthy donors. Generated by immunoSEQ multiplex PCR, the TCRdb table keeps only in-frame clones and is missing some. The sample records 110,000 or so clones, 82% being singletons. The specimen was PBMCs. All receptors come from a woman under 30 in good health and CMV-seronegative. Both conserved end residues are part of each CDR3. A D gene is named only where the DNA matches it firmly.

D	V	CDR3
NA	TRBV6-5	CASSYGRARGNTEAFF
NA	TRBV7-2	CAARVRGLRNTEAFF
NA	TRBV2	CASSEVLLGETQYF
NA	TRBV10-3	CAISESGGGYTF
TRBD2	TRBV2	CASSDYGGLAGGMKSTDTQYF
TRBD2	TRBV25-1	CASSDWGGNYEQYF
TRBD2	TRBV4-3	CASSHGLAGDYSGELFF
NA	TRBV7-9	CAIHGSDTQYF
TRBD2	TRBV11-3	CASSGSAGADTQYF
TRBD1	TRBV11-3	CASSSLTGAEAFF
TRBD1	TRBV11-2	CASSLGQADQETQYF
NA	TRBV29-1	CSVESDTYNEQFF
TRBD1	TRBV6-4	CASSAQGAGYGYTF
TRBD1	TRBV10-3	CAISDLLNRGDSNQPQHF
NA	TRBV9	CASSVPGVYGYTF
NA	TRBV6-5	CASRSVPTGNTEAFF
NA	TRBV11-2	CASSLDWGAPTF
NA	TRBV19	CASSMPPWQAGGQPQHF
NA	TRBV5-1	CASSRYDSYNEQFF
TRBD1	TRBV7-9	CASSLGQGVEFEKLFF
NA	TRBV13	CASSTRGNTEAFF
TRBD2	TRBV7-2	CASSLATSGGAYEQFF
NA	TRBV7-2	CASSPTGTGELFF
TRBD1	TRBV15	CATSKGQGAGTGELFF
TRBD2	TRBV4-1	CASSVGGAGELFF
NA	TRBV29-1	CSVEDNNYGYTF
NA	TRBV5-4	CASSLGAGASGYGYTF
TRBD2	TRBV6-4	CASSDSAGGYNEQFF
NA	TRBV9	CASSVGTGATDTQYF
NA	TRBV28	CASSLSRGIKLFF
NA	TRBV6-1	CASKLSNRGETQYF
NA	TRBV7-7	CASSSGVQGEQFF
TRBD2	TRBV28	CASRGTSGSWQFF
NA	TRBV2	CASTLGWDYGYTF
NA	TRBV11-2	CASSLWGGLDTQYF
TRBD1	TRBV27	CASTKGQGARDTQYF
NA	TRBV19	CASKTDRTGELFF
NA	TRBV7-8	CASSLPGIKGYTF
TRBD1	TRBV5-6	CASSSTNRGLLGYGYTF
TRBD1	TRBV19	CASSKATGSEREKLFF
NA	TRBV7-9	CASSQDYASYEQYF
NA	TRBV15	CATSRDLGGGTEAFF
NA	TRBV19	CASLRAGDSGNTIYF